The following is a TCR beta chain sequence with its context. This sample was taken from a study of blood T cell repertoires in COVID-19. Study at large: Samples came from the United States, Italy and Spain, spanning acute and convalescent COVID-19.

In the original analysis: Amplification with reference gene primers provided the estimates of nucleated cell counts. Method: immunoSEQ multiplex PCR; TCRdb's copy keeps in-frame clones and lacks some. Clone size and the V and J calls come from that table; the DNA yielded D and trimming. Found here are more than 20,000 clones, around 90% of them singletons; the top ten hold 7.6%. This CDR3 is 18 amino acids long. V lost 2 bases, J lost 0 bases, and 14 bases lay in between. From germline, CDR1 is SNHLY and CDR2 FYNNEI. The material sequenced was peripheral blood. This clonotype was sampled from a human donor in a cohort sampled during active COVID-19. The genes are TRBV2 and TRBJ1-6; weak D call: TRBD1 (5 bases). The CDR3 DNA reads TGTGCCAGCAGTGAAATGAGACAGAAGAGCTCCTATAATTCACCCCTCCACTTT. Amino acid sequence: CASSEMRQKSSYNSPLHF.